This T cell receptor (beta chain) was sequenced for a study of CD8 T cells in ankylosing spondylitis (dated by TCRdb to between 2016 and 2019). For the wider study: T cell receptor beta repertoires were profiled in healthy donors and ankylosing spondylitis patients so that disease-linked TCR variants could be found. The whole study cohort included 85 to 120 healthy donors and 25 ankylosing spondylitis patients. Peripheral blood was sampled, and synovial fluid was also collected from ankylosing spondylitis patients. Overall results and qualifications from the work: The disease-linked clones showed a CD8+ phenotype and occurred at relatively low frequencies in peripheral blood. According to the report, matched synovial fluid samples from ankylosing spondylitis patients were significantly enriched for the disease-linked clones. A TCR beta motif of 8 or 9 highly homologous amino acid variants appeared characteristic of blood from ankylosing spondylitis patients. Some motif variants were previously reported in synovial fluid and blood of reactive arthritis patients, suggesting common disease-initiation mechanisms.

The sequencer was an Illumina HiSeq 2500. Quantitative 5'-RACE with molecular barcodes was used to prepare TCR beta libraries. From the authors' description of their analysis: A new computational method, built on a probabilistic model of VDJ rearrangement, was used to identify disease-linked TCR variants. TCRdb handled the public reads itself, with Q25 trimming in fastp and clone calling in MiXCR, and kept productive beta chains. Each CDR3 protein appears once, grouped with its most common genes and DNA. TCRdb, not the authors, supplied the V and J calls. A total of roughly 250,000 distinct CDR3 sequences appear in this sample, about 10% of them only once. Around 2.6% of the sample is held by the ten biggest clonotypes. This clonotype has at least ten counts. What this receptor recognizes is not known. The record has no base qualities; no much larger clone is one base away. V loses 11 bases of germline sequence and J loses 2 bases, and the interval between the two ends is 18 bases. The CDR3 starts with the cysteine, ends with the phenylalanine, and has 15 residues. Just the 45-base CDR3 DNA is kept, in frame starting at base 1. The germline V gene provides CDR1 ENHRY and CDR2 SYGVKD.

This TCR derives from a male donor with ankylosing spondylitis or in good health (not recorded which). The sample comprised blood, either unsorted or a sorted T cell fraction (not recorded which). Recombination linked TRBV10-3 to TRBJ2-2; a weak D assignment points to TRBD1 (6 bases agree). Here is the DNA: TGTGCCTCAGAGACGGGACATGGTAACACCGGGGAGCTGTTTTTT. Protein translation: CASETGHGNTGELFF.